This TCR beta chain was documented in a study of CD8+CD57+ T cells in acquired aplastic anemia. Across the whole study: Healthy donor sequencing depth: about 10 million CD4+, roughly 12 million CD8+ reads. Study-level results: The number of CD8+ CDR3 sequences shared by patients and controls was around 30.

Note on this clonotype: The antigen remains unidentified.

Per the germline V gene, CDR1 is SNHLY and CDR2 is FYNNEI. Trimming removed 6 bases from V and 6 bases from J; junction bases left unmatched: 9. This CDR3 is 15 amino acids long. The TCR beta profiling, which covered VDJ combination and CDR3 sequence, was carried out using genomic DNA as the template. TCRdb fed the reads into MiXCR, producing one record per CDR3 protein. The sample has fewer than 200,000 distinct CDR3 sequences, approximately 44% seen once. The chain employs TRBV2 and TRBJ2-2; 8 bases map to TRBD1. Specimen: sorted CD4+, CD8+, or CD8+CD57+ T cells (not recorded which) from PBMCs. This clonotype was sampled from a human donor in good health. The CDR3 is CASSADRGGSGELFF. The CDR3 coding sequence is TGTGCCAGCAGCGCTGACAGGGGCGGTTCCGGGGAGCTGTTTTTT.